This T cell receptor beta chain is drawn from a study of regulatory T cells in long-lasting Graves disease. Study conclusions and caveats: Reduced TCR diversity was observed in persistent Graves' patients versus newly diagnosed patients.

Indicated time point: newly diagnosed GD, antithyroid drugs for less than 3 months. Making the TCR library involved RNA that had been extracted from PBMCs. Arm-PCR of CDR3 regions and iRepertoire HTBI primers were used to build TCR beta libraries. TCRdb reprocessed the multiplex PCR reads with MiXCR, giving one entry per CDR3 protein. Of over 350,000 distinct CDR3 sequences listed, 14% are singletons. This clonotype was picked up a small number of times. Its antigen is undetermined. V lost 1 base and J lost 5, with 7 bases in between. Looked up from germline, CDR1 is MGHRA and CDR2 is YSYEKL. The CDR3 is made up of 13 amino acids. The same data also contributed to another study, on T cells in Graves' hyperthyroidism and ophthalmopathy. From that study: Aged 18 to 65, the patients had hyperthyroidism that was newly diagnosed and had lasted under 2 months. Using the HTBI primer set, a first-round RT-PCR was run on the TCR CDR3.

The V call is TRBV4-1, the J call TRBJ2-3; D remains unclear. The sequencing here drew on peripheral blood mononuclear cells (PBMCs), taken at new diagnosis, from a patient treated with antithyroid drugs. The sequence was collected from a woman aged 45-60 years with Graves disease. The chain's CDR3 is CASSQGRQDTQYF. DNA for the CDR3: TGCGCCAGCAGCCAAGGACGACAAGATACGCAGTATTTT.